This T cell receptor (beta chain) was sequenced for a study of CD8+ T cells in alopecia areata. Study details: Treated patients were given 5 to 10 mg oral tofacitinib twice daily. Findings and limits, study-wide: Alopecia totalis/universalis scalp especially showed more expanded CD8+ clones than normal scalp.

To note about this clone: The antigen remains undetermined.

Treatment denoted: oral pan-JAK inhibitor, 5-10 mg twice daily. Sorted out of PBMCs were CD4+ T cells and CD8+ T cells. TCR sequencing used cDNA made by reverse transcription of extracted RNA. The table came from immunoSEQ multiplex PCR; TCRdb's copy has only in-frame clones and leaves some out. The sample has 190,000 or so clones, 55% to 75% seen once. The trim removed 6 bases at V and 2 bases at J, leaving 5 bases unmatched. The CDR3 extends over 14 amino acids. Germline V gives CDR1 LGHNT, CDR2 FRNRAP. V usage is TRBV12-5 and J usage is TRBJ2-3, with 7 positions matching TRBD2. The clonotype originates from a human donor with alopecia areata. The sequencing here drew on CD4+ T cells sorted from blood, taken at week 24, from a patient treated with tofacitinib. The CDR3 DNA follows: TGTGCTAGTGGATTCGGGGGGTTCACAGATACGCAGTATTTT. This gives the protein CASGFGGFTDTQYF.